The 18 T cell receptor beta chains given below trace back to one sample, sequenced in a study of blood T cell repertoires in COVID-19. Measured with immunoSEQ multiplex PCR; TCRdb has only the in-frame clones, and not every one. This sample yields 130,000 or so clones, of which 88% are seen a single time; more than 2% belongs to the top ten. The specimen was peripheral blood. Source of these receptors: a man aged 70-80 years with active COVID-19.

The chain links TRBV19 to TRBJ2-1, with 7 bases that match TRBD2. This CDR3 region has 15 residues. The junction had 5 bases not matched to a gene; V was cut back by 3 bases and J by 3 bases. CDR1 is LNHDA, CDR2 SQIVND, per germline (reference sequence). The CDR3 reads CASSIRLADYNEQFF. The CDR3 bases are TGTGCCAGTAGTATCCGGCTAGCGGACTACAATGAGCAGTTCTTC.

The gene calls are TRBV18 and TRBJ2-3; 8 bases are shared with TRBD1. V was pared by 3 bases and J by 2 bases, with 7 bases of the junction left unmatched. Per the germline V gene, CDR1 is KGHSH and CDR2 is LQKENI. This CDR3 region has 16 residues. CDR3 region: CASSPTSGGPTDTQYF. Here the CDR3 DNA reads TGTGCCAGCTCACCGACCTCAGGGGGCCCCACAGATACGCAGTATTTT.

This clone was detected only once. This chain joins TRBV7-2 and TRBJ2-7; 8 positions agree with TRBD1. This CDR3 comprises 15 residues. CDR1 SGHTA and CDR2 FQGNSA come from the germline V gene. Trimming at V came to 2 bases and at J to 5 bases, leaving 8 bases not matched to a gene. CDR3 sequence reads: CASSLLTGADDEQYF. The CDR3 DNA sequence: TGTGCCAGCAGCTTACTGACAGGGGCGGACGACGAGCAGTACTTC. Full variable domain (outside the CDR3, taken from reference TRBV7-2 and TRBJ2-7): GAGVSQSPSNKVTEKGKDVELRCDPISGHTALYWYRQSLGQGLEFLIYFQGNSAPDKSGLPSDRFSAERTGGSVSTLTIQRTQQEDSAVYLCASSLLTGADDEQYFGPGTRLTVT.

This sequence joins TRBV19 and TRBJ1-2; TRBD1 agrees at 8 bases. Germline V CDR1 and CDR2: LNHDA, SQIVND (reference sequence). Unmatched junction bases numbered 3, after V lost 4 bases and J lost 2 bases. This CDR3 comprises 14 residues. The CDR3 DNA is TGTGCCAGTAGTAGGGACAGGTCGAACTATGGCTACACCTTC. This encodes CASSRDRSNYGYTF.

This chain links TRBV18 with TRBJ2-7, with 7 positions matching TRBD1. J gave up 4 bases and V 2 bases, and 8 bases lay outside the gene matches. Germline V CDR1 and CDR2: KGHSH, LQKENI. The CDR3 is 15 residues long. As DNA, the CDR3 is TGTGCCAGCTCACCAGTCCCACAGGGGATGTACGAGCAGTACTTC. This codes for CASSPVPQGMYEQYF.

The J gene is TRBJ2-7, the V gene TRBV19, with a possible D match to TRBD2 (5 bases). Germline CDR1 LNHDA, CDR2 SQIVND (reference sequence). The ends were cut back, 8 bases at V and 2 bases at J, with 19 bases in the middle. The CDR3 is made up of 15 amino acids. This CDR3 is CASGAPGNIAYEQYF. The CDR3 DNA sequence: TGTGCCAGTGGCGCCCCCGGGAACATAGCCTACGAGCAGTACTTC.

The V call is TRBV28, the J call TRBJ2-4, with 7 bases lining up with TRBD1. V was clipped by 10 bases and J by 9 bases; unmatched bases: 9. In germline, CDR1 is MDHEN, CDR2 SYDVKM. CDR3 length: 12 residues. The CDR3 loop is CATSRDSVIQYF. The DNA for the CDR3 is TGTGCCACCAGCCGGGACAGCGTCATTCAGTACTTC.

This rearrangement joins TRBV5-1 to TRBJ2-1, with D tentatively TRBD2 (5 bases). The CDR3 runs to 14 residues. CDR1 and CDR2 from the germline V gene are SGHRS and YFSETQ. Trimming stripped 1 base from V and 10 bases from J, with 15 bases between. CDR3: CASSLSGLSNEQFF. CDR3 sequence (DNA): TGCGCCAGCAGCTTGAGCGGCCTTAGTAACGAGCAGTTCTTC.

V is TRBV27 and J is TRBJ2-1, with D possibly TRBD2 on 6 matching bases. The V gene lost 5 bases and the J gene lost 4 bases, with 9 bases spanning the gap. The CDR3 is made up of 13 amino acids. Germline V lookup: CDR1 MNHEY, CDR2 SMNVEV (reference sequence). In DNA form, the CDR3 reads TGTGCCAGCAGTCGGGACTTTTACAATGAGCAGTTCTTC. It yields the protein CASSRDFYNEQFF.

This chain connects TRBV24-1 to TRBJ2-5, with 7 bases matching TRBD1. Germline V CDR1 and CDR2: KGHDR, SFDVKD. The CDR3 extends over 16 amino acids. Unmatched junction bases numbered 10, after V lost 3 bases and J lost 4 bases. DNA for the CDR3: TGTGCCACCAGTGATCGCGGACAGGCGAGAGGAGAGACCCAGTACTTC. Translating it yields CATSDRGQARGETQYF.

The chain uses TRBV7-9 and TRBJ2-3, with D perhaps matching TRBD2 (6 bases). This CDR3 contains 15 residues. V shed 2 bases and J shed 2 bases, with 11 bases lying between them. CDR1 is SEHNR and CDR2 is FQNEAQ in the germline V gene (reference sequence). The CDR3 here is CASSLSGWNTDTQYF. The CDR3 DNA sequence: TGTGCCAGCAGCTTAAGCGGGTGGAACACAGATACGCAGTATTTT.

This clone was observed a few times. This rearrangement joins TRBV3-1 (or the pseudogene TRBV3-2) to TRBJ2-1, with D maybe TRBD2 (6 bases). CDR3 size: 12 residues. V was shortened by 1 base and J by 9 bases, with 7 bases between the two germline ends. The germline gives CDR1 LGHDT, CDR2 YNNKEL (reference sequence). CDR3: CASSQVGGEQFF. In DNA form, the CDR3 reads TGTGCCAGCAGCCAAGTGGGGGGTGAGCAGTTCTTC.

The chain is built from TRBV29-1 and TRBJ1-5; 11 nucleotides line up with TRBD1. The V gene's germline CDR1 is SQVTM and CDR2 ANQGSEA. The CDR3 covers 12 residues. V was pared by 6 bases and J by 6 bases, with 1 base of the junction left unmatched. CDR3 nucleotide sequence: TGCAGCGTCGGGACAGGGGGTCAGCCCCAGCATTTT. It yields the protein CSVGTGGQPQHF.

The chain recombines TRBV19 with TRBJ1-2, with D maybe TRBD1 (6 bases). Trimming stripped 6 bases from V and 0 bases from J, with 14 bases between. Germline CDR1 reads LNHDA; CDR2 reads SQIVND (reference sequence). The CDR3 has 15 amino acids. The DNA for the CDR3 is TGTGCCAGTAGCGAACGGGACACCGCTAACTATGGCTACACCTTC. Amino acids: CASSERDTANYGYTF.

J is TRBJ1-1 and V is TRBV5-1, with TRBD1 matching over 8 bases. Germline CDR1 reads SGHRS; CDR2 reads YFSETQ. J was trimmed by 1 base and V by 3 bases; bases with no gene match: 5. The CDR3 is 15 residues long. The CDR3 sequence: CASSSRTGKNTEAFF. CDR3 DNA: TGCGCCAGCAGCTCGAGGACAGGGAAGAACACTGAAGCTTTCTTT.

This CDR3 is CASSYDRGRGGYTF. The DNA for the CDR3 is TGTGCCAGCAGCTACGACAGGGGCAGAGGCGGCTACACCTTC. V is TRBV7-2 and J is TRBJ1-2, with 8 bases aligning to TRBD1. The CDR3 has 14 amino acids. With 4 bases clipped from V and 8 bases from J, the junction kept 9 bases outside the gene matches. Looked up from germline, CDR1 is SGHTA and CDR2 is FQGNSA.

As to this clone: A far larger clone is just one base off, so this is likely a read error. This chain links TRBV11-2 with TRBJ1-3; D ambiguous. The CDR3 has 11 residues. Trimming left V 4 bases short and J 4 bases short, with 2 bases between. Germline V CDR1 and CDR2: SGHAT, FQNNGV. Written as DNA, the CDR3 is TGTGCCAGCAGCTCAGGAAACACCATATATTTT. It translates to CASSSGNTIYF.

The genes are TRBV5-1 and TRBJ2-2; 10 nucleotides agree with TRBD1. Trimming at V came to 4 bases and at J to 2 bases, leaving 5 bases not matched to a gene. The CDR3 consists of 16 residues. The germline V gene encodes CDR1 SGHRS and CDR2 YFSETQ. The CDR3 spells CASSEWTGGNTGELFF. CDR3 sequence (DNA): TGCGCCAGCAGCGAATGGACAGGGGGAAACACCGGGGAGCTGTTTTTT.